The present T cell receptor beta chain was sequenced within a study of T-cell reconstitution after alpha-beta-depleted transplantation in children. Study results and limitations: Most T-cell counts and diversity one year after the transplant came from T cells that were newly produced.

Per germline, CDR1 MGHRA and CDR2 YSYEKL. This CDR3 has 19 residues. V gave up 0 bases and J gave up 0 bases; unmatched junction bases: 8. In the case of this clonotype: What it recognizes is unknown.

It was with unique molecular identifiers that the TCRbeta library was prepared. MiXCR, applied by TCRdb to the PCR reads, yields one record per CDR3 protein. The sample yields roughly 240,000 distinct CDR3 sequences, roughly 7.7% seen once. The sequenced sample was PBMCs, mostly from graft donor cells, obtained 180 days after TCRalphabeta/CD19-depleted stem cell transplant. V is TRBV4-1 and J is TRBJ2-1; 10 bases agree with TRBD2. The clonotype originates from a male patient younger than 18 who had a stem cell transplant for acute lymphoblastic leukemia, so the T cells may come from the graft donor. CDR3 in amino acids: CASSQEGGLAASSYNEQFF. DNA for the CDR3: TGCGCCAGCAGCCAAGAGGGAGGACTAGCGGCAAGCTCCTACAATGAGCAGTTCTTC.